The next 21 T cell receptor beta chains were all read from a single sample in a study of blood T cell repertoires in COVID-19. Generated by immunoSEQ multiplex PCR, the TCRdb table keeps only in-frame clones and is missing some. The table records 200,000 to 300,000 clones, 75% to 95% of them present only once. Sequenced material: peripheral blood. The receptors come from a young adult with COVID-19, enrolled during active disease.

This clone was seen just once. The V and J genes are TRBV6-6 and TRBJ1-3; the D is unclear. CDR1 and CDR2 from the germline V gene are MNHNY and SVGAGI (reference sequence). Trimming shortened V by 8 bases and J by 1 base, and 18 bases separated the two germline ends. The length of the CDR3 is 16 residues. The CDR3 sequence: CASGHPAGPSGNTIYF. The CDR3 DNA follows: TGTGCCAGCGGCCACCCGGCAGGCCCTTCTGGAAACACCATATATTTT.

CDR3 sequence (DNA): TGTGCCAGCAGTTTAGGGAGGCTCAATGAGCAGTTCTTC. Its translation: CASSLGRLNEQFF. V and J are TRBV27 and TRBJ2-1; possibly TRBD2 for D (6 bases). The CDR3 has 13 residues. Looked up from germline, CDR1 is MNHEY and CDR2 is SMNVEV (reference sequence). V dropped 2 bases and J dropped 6 bases, with 8 bases sitting between them.

V gene TRBV6-1 combines with J gene TRBJ1-5; D possibly corresponds to TRBD1 (5 bases). Germline lookup yields CDR1 MNHNS and CDR2 SASEGT. Between the trimmed V and J ends, which lost 2 bases and 7 bases, there was a span of 15 bases. The CDR3 spans 15 residues. The CDR3 loop reads CASSENIGAKQPQHF. The CDR3 coding sequence is TGTGCCAGCAGTGAAAATATAGGGGCAAAACAGCCCCAGCATTTT.

The chain joins TRBV7-8 to TRBJ2-2; 16 positions match TRBD2. The V gene end was trimmed by 1 base and the J gene end by 0 bases; junction bases not matched to a gene: 5. The CDR3 sequence is 20 residues long. Germline lookup yields CDR1 SGHVS and CDR2 FQNEAQ. The CDR3 sequence: CASSLDGTSGRAPNTGELFF. The CDR3 DNA reads as TGTGCCAGCAGCTTAGACGGGACTAGCGGGAGGGCCCCGAACACCGGGGAGCTGTTTTTT.

The chain couples TRBV7-2 to TRBJ1-2, with 7 bases lining up with TRBD1. V lost 5 bases and J lost 4; bases outside the gene matches: 16. CDR1 is SGHTA and CDR2 is FQGNSA in the germline V gene. CDR3 size: 17 residues. The CDR3 nucleotides are TGTGCCAGCAGCCCACGGAGGTTAGGGGGCGATTTCTATGGCTACACCTTC. Protein product: CASSPRRLGGDFYGYTF.

The V gene is TRBV6-5, the J gene TRBJ2-3, with no clear D. This CDR3 has 13 residues. Trimming left V 5 bases short and J 4 bases short, with 10 bases between. Germline CDR1 MNHEY, CDR2 SVGAGI. The DNA of the CDR3 is TGTGCCAGCAGTCGCGAGCTCCCAGATACGCAGTATTTT. Protein product: CASSRELPDTQYF.

The CDR3 here is CASSLGQGSNEKLFF. Here the CDR3 DNA reads TGTGCCAGCAGCCTCGGACAGGGCTCTAATGAAAAACTGTTTTTT. The V call is TRBV7-9, the J call TRBJ1-4, with TRBD1 matching 8 bases. V lost 5 bases and J lost 3; bases outside the gene matches: 5. This CDR3 has 15 residues. The germline CDR1 and CDR2 sequences are SEHNR and FQNEAQ (reference sequence).

The chain links TRBV27 to TRBJ2-1; D is perhaps TRBD2 (5 bases). V gave up 11 bases and J gave up 2 bases, with 16 bases separating them. The CDR3 is 14 amino acids. CDR1 is MNHEY, CDR2 SMNVEV, per germline (reference sequence). CDR3 amino acids: CAVSGGQPYNEQFF. The DNA for the CDR3 is TGTGCCGTCTCTGGCGGGCAGCCCTACAATGAGCAGTTCTTC.

This rearrangement joins TRBV19 to TRBJ2-7, with 12 bases lining up with TRBD2. CDR1 and CDR2 (germline): LNHDA, SQIVND (reference sequence). This CDR3 is built from 15 residues. V shed 4 bases and J 7 bases; nucleotides not matched to a gene: 8. Here the CDR3 reads CASSKLLAGGGEQYF. CDR3 DNA sequence: TGTGCCAGTAGTAAGTTACTAGCGGGAGGTGGAGAGCAGTACTTC.

V and J are TRBV2 and TRBJ1-2; a weak D match, TRBD1 (5 bases). CDR1 SNHLY and CDR2 FYNNEI come from the germline V gene. Deletions cut 7 bases from V and 12 bases from J, with 21 bases between. This CDR3 region has 13 residues. The CDR3 region has the DNA TGTGCCAGCAACCGATGGGAGGGGCTCCCGAACACCTTC. Its translation: CASNRWEGLPNTF.

The chain recombines TRBV9 with TRBJ2-5; 7 nucleotides line up with TRBD2. The V gene's germline CDR1 is SGDLS and CDR2 YYNGEE. This CDR3 comprises 16 residues. V gave up 0 bases and J gave up 4 bases; unmatched junction bases: 9. The DNA of the CDR3 is TGTGCCAGCAGCGTAGCTCGCGGGGAGGGCCGAGAGACCCAGTACTTC. Its translation is CASSVARGEGRETQYF.

This rearrangement joins TRBV15 to TRBJ2-5; D is undetermined. The CDR3 length is 14 residues. Trimming removed 5 bases from V and 1 base from J, with 11 bases in between. Germline-derived CDR1 and CDR2 are LNHNV and YYDKDF (reference sequence). The CDR3 DNA is TGTGCCACCAGCCGTGACTGGAGCCAAGAGACCCAGTACTTC. Its translation: CATSRDWSQETQYF.

The J gene is TRBJ1-2, the V gene TRBV4-2, with 8 nucleotides matching TRBD1. Per germline, CDR1 LGHNA and CDR2 YNFKEQ. Losses at the gene ends were 3 bases for V and 8 bases for J; bases not matched to a gene: 17. This CDR3 is built from 17 residues. The CDR3 sequence: CASSQHSQGAPLWGYTF. The CDR3 coding sequence is TGTGCCAGCAGCCAGCATTCCCAGGGGGCGCCTTTATGGGGCTACACCTTC.

V is TRBV19 and J is TRBJ1-2; 9 nucleotides agree with TRBD1. The CDR3 consists of 14 residues. V shed 3 bases, J shed 8 bases, and the junction held 7 bases outside the gene matches. CDR1 is LNHDA, CDR2 SQIVND, per germline (reference sequence). CDR3 residues: CASSILQGAKGYTF. In DNA form, the CDR3 reads TGTGCCAGTAGTATCCTACAGGGGGCGAAGGGCTACACCTTC. Using reference TRBV19 and TRBJ1-2 for the parts outside the CDR3, the full variable domain is DGGITQSPKYLFRKEGQNVTLSCEQNLNHDAMYWYRQDPGQGLRLIYYSQIVNDFQKGDIAEGYSVSREKKESFPLTVTSAQKNPTAFYLCASSILQGAKGYTFGSGTRLTVV.

The rearrangement joins TRBV9 to TRBJ2-2, with 9 bases identical to TRBD2. Unmatched junction bases numbered 4, after V lost 2 bases and J lost 5 bases. From germline, CDR1 is SGDLS and CDR2 YYNGEE. This CDR3 contains 15 residues. The CDR3 DNA reads as TGTGCCAGCAGCGTTAGCGGGAGTGAAACCGGGGAGCTGTTTTTT. It encodes CASSVSGSETGELFF.

The chain links TRBV14 to TRBJ1-3; TRBD1 agrees at 10 bases. Per the germline V gene, CDR1 is SGHDN and CDR2 is FVKESK. The CDR3 sequence is 16 residues long. With V trimmed by 4 bases and J by 0 bases, 3 bases remained unmatched. CDR3 in DNA: TGTGCCAGCAGCCCGACAGGGGGCAACTCTGGAAACACCATATATTTT. It encodes CASSPTGGNSGNTIYF. The variable domain in full, with the rest retrieved from reference TRBV14 and TRBJ1-3, is EAGVTQFPSHSVIEKGQTVTLRCDPISGHDNLYWYRRVMGKEIKFLLHFVKESKQDESGMPNNRFLAERTGGTYSTLKVQPAELEDSGVYFCASSPTGGNSGNTIYFGEGSWLTVV.

This clone came up once. The chain is built from TRBV3-1 (or the pseudogene TRBV3-2) and TRBJ2-7, with 8 nucleotides matching TRBD1. V lost 4 bases, J lost 2 bases, and 4 bases stayed unmatched. Germline loops: CDR1 LGHDT, CDR2 YNNKEL (reference sequence). CDR3 size: 14 residues. The CDR3 reads CASSPGQAPYEQYF. CDR3 nucleotides: TGTGCCAGCAGCCCGGGACAGGCTCCCTACGAGCAGTACTTC.

The chain is built from TRBV10-3 and TRBJ1-3; D not resolved. V gave up 10 bases and J gave up 0 bases, with 10 bases separating them. The CDR3 extends over 13 amino acids. Germline V gene lookup returns CDR1 ENHRY and CDR2 SYGVKD. The CDR3, as DNA: TGTGCCACCAAGAGTCCCTCTGGAAACACCATATATTTT. The encoded protein is CATKSPSGNTIYF.

On this clone itself: The CDR3 ends on some other residue instead of the conserved phenylalanine or tryptophan, so this is likely a read error. The limits of the CDR3 on the DNA are not certain, so only TCRdb's listed CDR3 is given. This chain connects TRBV11-3 to TRBJ2-7; the DNA was not used to check the table's D call, TRBD1. The CDR3 extends over 9 residues, inclusive of both ends. Germline V CDR1 and CDR2: SGHNT, YENEEA. The CDR3 protein is CASSLRTGR.

V gene TRBV7-9 combines with J gene TRBJ1-1, with D perhaps TRBD1 (6 bases). Trimming took 6 bases from V and 1 from J, leaving 12 bases between them. The CDR3 totals 14 residues. Germline V gives CDR1 SEHNR, CDR2 FQNEAQ (reference sequence). This chain's CDR3 is CASSPGAQNTEAFF. The CDR3 DNA follows: TGTGCCAGCAGTCCAGGGGCCCAGAACACTGAAGCTTTCTTT.

The chain combines TRBV19 with TRBJ2-3; maybe TRBD1 (7 bases). Trimming stripped 3 bases from V and 3 bases from J, with 13 bases between. The CDR3 has 15 amino acids. Germline V lookup: CDR1 LNHDA, CDR2 SQIVND (reference sequence). The CDR3 sequence is CASSIGAGGTDTQYF. Written as DNA, the CDR3 is TGTGCCAGTAGTATCGGGGCAGGGGGGACAGATACGCAGTATTTT.